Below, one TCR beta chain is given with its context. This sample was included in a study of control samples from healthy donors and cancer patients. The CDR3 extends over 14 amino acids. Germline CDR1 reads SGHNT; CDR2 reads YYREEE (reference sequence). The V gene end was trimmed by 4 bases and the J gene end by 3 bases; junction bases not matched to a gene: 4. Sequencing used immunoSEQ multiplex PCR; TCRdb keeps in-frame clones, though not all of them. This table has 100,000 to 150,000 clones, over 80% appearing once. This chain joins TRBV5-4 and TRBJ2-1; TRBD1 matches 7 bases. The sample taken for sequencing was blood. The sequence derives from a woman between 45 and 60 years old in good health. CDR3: CASSTRDSYNEQFF. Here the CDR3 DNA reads TGTGCCAGCAGCACCCGGGACAGCTACAATGAGCAGTTCTTC.